Listed below are T cell receptor beta chains from one sample, sequenced in a study of shared clonotypes between healthy human individuals. Sequencing was performed with immunoSEQ multiplex PCR; in TCRdb, only in-frame clones are kept and a portion is missing. The table lists 2,500,000 or so clones, over 85% of them singletons. The sample taken for sequencing was naive CD4+ T cells from PBMCs. These receptors came from a man younger than 35 in good health. Some clones in this sample may be carry-over from other donors' samples. Each CDR3 is given with its conserved first and last residue. The D gene is left open where the match is weak. Size is stated for part of the rows, as once, few or many counts, or as a class when the clone is expanded.

TRBJ2-1,-,TRBV29-1,-,TGCAGCGTTGAAGGAGGGAGCGAAGCGCCCTACAATGAGCAGTTCTTC,CSVEGGSEAPYNEQFF
TRBJ2-3,-,TRBV28,-,TGTGCCAGCAGTTCCGGGACCCTCGGTAGCACAGATACGCAGTATTTT,CASSSGTLGSTDTQYF
TRBJ2-1,TRBD2,TRBV28,-,TGTGCCAGCAGTTTCTGGACTAGCGGGGACAATGAGCAGTTCTTC,CASSFWTSGDNEQFF
TRBJ2-7,TRBD1,TRBV7-3,-,TGTGCCAGCAGCTCGACCCCCGGGACAGGCTACGAGCAGTACTTC,CASSSTPGTGYEQYF
TRBJ2-7,-,TRBV6-1,-,TGTGCCAGCAGCGGACGATCCTACGAGCAGTACTTC,CASSGRSYEQYF
TRBJ1-1,-,TRBV2,-,TGTGCCAGCATGAACAGGGCCAACACTGAAGCTTTCTTT,CASMNRANTEAFF
TRBJ2-3,TRBD2,TRBV7-3,once,TGTGCCAGCAGCTCAACCGGGACTAGCGGGGGGTCTAGCACAGATACGCAGTATTTT,CASSSTGTSGGSSTDTQYF
TRBJ2-1,TRBD2,TRBV6-5,-,TGTGCCAGCAGTTACGCAGGACTAGCTATTGAGCAGTTCTTC,CASSYAGLAIEQFF
TRBJ2-5,-,TRBV7-2,-,TGTGCCAGCAGCTTCTCCGGGGAGAAGACCCAGTACTTC,CASSFSGEKTQYF
TRBJ1-4,-,TRBV2,-,TGTGCCAGCCGGAGGACAGCAACTAATGAAAAACTGTTTTTT,CASRRTATNEKLFF
TRBJ2-1,TRBD2,TRBV4-2,-,TGTGCCAGCAGCCTGACAGCGGGAGGGAAAAAATATGAGCAGTTCTTC,CASSLTAGGKKYEQFF
TRBJ2-1,TRBD1,TRBV25-1,-,TGTGCCAGCAGTGAATATTGGACAGGGGGCTTTAATGAGCAGTTCTTC,CASSEYWTGGFNEQFF
TRBJ2-3,TRBD2,TRBV28,-,TGTGCCAGCACCACGAGACGTCTAGCGGGATTCACAGATACGCAGTATTTT,CASTTRRLAGFTDTQYF
TRBJ2-1,-,TRBV9,-,TGTGCCAGCAGCGGGACGGTCGATCAGTTCTTC,CASSGTVDQFF
TRBJ1-5,-,TRBV7-9,once,TGTGCCAGCAGCTTCAATAGCAATCAGCCCCAGCATTTT,CASSFNSNQPQHF
TRBJ2-3,TRBD1,TRBV28,-,TGTGCCAGCAACCTCGACAGGGAATCAGATACGCAGTATTTT,CASNLDRESDTQYF
TRBJ2-1,TRBD2,TRBV7-2,-,TGTGCCAGCAGCCCTAACCGGGACTATTACAATGAGCAGTTCTTC,CASSPNRDYYNEQFF
TRBJ2-7,-,TRBV19,-,TGTGCCAGTAGTATGGCCACCTCCTACGAGCAGTACTTC,CASSMATSYEQYF
TRBJ2-7,TRBD2,TRBV28,-,TGTGCCATCAAAGCCGCCGTGGCGGGAGGATACGAGCAGTACTTC,CAIKAAVAGGYEQYF
TRBJ2-1,TRBD2,TRBV28,-,TGTGCCAGCAGTTTCGGGCTAGCGGGAGTCATTAAGCAGTTCTTC,CASSFGLAGVIKQFF
TRBJ2-1,TRBD1,TRBV5-1,-,TGCGCCAGCAGCCAACAGGGGAGTGAGCAGTTCTTC,CASSQQGSEQFF
TRBJ1-3,-,TRBV9,-,TGTGCCAGCAGCGTAGAGGGCAGCTCTGGAAACACCATATATTTT,CASSVEGSSGNTIYF
TRBJ2-1,-,TRBV9,-,TGTGCCAGCTCCCTCAGACCCGCGCCTACTATAAGCTCCTACAATGAGCAGTTCTTC,CASSLRPAPTISSYNEQFF
TRBJ1-4,-,TRBV4-3,-,TGCGCCAGCAGCCAAAGAGACGTAGGGAATGAAAAACTGTTTTTT,CASSQRDVGNEKLFF
TRBJ2-3,-,TRBV2,once,TGTGCCAGCAGTGAAGTTGGCGGTAGCACAGATACGCAGTATTTT,CASSEVGGSTDTQYF
TRBJ2-4,TRBD2,TRBV5-1,-,TGCGCCAGCAGCTTGGAGGGTAGCGGGCCTTACTTC,CASSLEGSGPYF
TRBJ2-2,-,TRBV11-3,-,TGTGCCAGCAGCCCACCAGGGGTCGGGGAGCTGTTTTTT,CASSPPGVGELFF
TRBJ2-1,-,TRBV6-5,-,TGTGCCAGCAGTTACTCGAGGAGGGAGCAGTTCTTC,CASSYSRREQFF
TRBJ2-5,TRBD2,TRBV5-1,-,TGCGCCAGCAGTCCGGGAGGGGAGACCCAGTACTTC,CASSPGGETQYF
TRBJ1-2,-,TRBV6-1,-,TGTGCCAGCAGTGAAGGGTACGGTAACTATGGCTACACCTTC,CASSEGYGNYGYTF
TRBJ2-6,TRBD1,TRBV7-3,-,TGTGCCAGCAGCCGACAGGGGCCTGGGGCCAACGTCCTGACTTTC,CASSRQGPGANVLTF
TRBJ2-1,-,TRBV28,once,TGTGCCAGCAGTCCAAACACAGTAAATGAGCAGTTCTTC,CASSPNTVNEQFF
TRBJ2-7,-,TRBV5-1,-,TGCGCCAGCAGCTCCCACACGGAGTCCTACGAGCAGTACTTC,CASSSHTESYEQYF
TRBJ2-7,TRBD1,TRBV28,-,TGTGCCAGCAGTGAGACGAGACAGGGCCTTCTGCAGTACTTC,CASSETRQGLLQYF
TRBJ1-2,-,TRBV18,-,TGTGCCAGCTCACCACGGGTTAGGGGCGGCTATGGCTACACCTTC,CASSPRVRGGYGYTF
TRBJ2-3,TRBD2,TRBV5-1,-,TGCGCCAGCAGCTATTTAGCGGGAAAGACAGATACGCAGTATTTT,CASSYLAGKTDTQYF
TRBJ1-4,-,TRBV9,-,TGTGCCAGCAGCCTCGGGGCAGGGTCCATTGCTAATGAAAAACTGTTTTTT,CASSLGAGSIANEKLFF
TRBJ2-1,TRBD2,TRBV6-5,-,TGTGCCAGCAGTCGGACTAGGATTGCCTACAATGAGCAGTTCTTC,CASSRTRIAYNEQFF
TRBJ2-3,-,TRBV5-1,-,TGCGCCAGCGGTTCCCTCCGGGGAGCCACAGATACGCAGTATTTT,CASGSLRGATDTQYF
TRBJ1-4,-,TRBV10-3,-,TGTGCCATCAGTGAGTCGGCGGGGGCGACTAATGAAAAACTGTTTTTT,CAISESAGATNEKLFF
TRBJ2-1,TRBD2,TRBV5-1,-,TGCGCCAGCAGATTTCTAGCGGGAGTTCAGGATGAGCAGTTCTTC,CASRFLAGVQDEQFF
TRBJ1-1,-,TRBV15,few,TGTGCCACCAGCAGACAGGGAGACACTGAAGCTTTCTTT,CATSRQGDTEAFF
TRBJ2-7,-,TRBV7-7,-,TGTGCCAGCAGCTCCTCCGAGGGCTACGAGCAGTACTTC,CASSSSEGYEQYF
TRBJ1-1,TRBD1,TRBV19,-,TGTGCCAGTAGTAAACAGGGGGTTCGGACTGAAGCTTTCTTT,CASSKQGVRTEAFF
TRBJ1-1,-,TRBV30,few,TGTGCCTGGAGTGTAGGTACTGAAGCTTTCTTT,CAWSVGTEAFF
TRBJ2-7,TRBD2,TRBV18,-,TGTGCCAGCTCACTACTAGCGGGAGCCCTCGGGTACGAGCAGTACTTC,CASSLLAGALGYEQYF
TRBJ1-1,-,TRBV5-5,-,TGTGCCAGCAGCTTATATCCGGGGTTTAACACTGAAGCTTTCTTT,CASSLYPGFNTEAFF
TRBJ2-3,-,TRBV7-2,-,TGTGCCAGCAGCTTAATGGGCGGGGGCACAGATACGCAGTATTTT,CASSLMGGGTDTQYF
TRBJ1-4,-,TRBV5-4,-,TGTGCCAGCAGCTTCCAGGATAATGAAAAACTGTTTTTT,CASSFQDNEKLFF